One sample yielded the 9 T cell receptor beta chains listed below, sequenced in a study of shared clonotypes between healthy human individuals. Data came from immunoSEQ multiplex PCR; TCRdb stores just in-frame clones and leaves some out. Here the sample spans 2 million to 2.5 million clones, under 95% being singletons. Sequenced material: naive CD4+ T cells from PBMCs. Subset given: CD45RA+ positively selected. These receptors all come from a man younger than 35 in good health. Some clones in this sample may be carry-over from other donors' samples.

V gene TRBV29-1 combines with J gene TRBJ1-4; 8 bases line up with TRBD1. With V trimmed by 6 bases and J by 6 bases, 9 bases remained unmatched. The CDR3 length is 14 residues. CDR1 and CDR2 from the germline V gene are SQVTM and ANQGSEA. As DNA, the CDR3 is TGCAGCGTCGACAGCGGACAGGGATATGAAAAACTGTTTTTT. Translation: CSVDSGQGYEKLFF.

Details on this clone: Different DNA sequences within this sample yield the same CDR3. The J gene is TRBJ2-7, the V gene TRBV27, with a weak D call TRBD2 (7 bases). The ends were cut back, 6 bases at V and 4 bases at J, with 13 bases in the middle. CDR1 and CDR2 from the germline V gene are MNHEY and SMNVEV (reference sequence). The CDR3 length is 13 residues. CDR3 sequence (DNA): TGTGCCAGCAGCAGGGGAGGGTTATACGAGCAGTACTTC. As protein: CASSRGGLYEQYF.

V usage is TRBV18 and J usage is TRBJ2-2; 10 bases line up with TRBD1. J gave up 1 base and V 6 bases, and 2 bases lay outside the gene matches. This CDR3 is built from 15 residues. The germline gives CDR1 KGHSH, CDR2 LQKENI. In DNA, the CDR3 is TGTGCCAGCTCCGGACAGGGGGTGAACACCGGGGAGCTGTTTTTT. Protein sequence: CASSGQGVNTGELFF. Filled out from reference TRBV18 and TRBJ2-2, the complete variable domain reads NAGVMQNPRHLVRRRGQEARLRCSPMKGHSHVYWYRQLPEEGLKFMVYLQKENIIDESGMPKERFSAEFPKEGPSILRIQQVVRGDSAAYFCASSGQGVNTGELFFGEGSRLTVL.

The chain combines TRBV28 with TRBJ2-5; maybe TRBD1 (5 bases). The CDR3 has 13 amino acids. CDR1 is MDHEN and CDR2 is SYDVKM in the germline V gene. Deletions cut 6 bases from V and 5 bases from J, with 13 bases between. The CDR3 is CASRGPLRETQYF. DNA of the CDR3: TGTGCCAGCAGGGGGCCCCTTCGGGAGACCCAGTACTTC.

J is TRBJ2-2 and V is TRBV6-1; D is perhaps TRBD2 (6 bases). Trimming shortened V by 1 base and J by 6 bases, and 9 bases separated the two germline ends. This CDR3 has 14 amino acids. Germline assignment: CDR1 MNHNS and CDR2 SASEGT. For the CDR3, the DNA is TGTGCCAGCAGTGAAGTTCGGGGGTCCGGGGAGCTGTTTTTT. Translated: CASSEVRGSGELFF.

J is TRBJ1-1 and V is TRBV19; the match to TRBD1 covers 9 bases. This CDR3 has 18 amino acids. Germline lookup yields CDR1 LNHDA and CDR2 SQIVND (reference sequence). V lost 5 bases to trimming and J lost 3 bases; unmatched junction nucleotides: 16. The CDR3 region has the DNA TGTGCCAGTAGTGCTCAATTGAGGGGACAGGGATGGGACACTGAAGCTTTCTTT. Translation: CASSAQLRGQGWDTEAFF.

CDR3 amino acids: CASSLKSYGYTF. As DNA, the CDR3 is TGTGCCAGCAGTTTAAAGTCCTATGGCTACACCTTC. The rearrangement links TRBV28 to TRBJ1-2; no firm D call. Trimming took off 2 bases at V and 4 bases at J, with 5 bases between the two ends. This CDR3 spans 12 amino acids. The germline V gene has CDR1 MDHEN and CDR2 SYDVKM.

The genes are TRBV11-2 and TRBJ2-3; D ambiguous. Between the trimmed V and J ends, which lost 5 bases and 0 bases, there was a span of 9 bases. The CDR3 extends over 14 amino acids. Germline V gives CDR1 SGHAT, CDR2 FQNNGV. CDR3 amino acids: CASSPLVSTDTQYF. Here the CDR3 DNA reads TGTGCCAGCAGCCCCCTAGTTAGCACAGATACGCAGTATTTT.

In this sample, this clone turned up a few times. The rearrangement uses TRBV6-5 and TRBJ1-4; D not resolved. This CDR3 region has 15 residues. V lost 0 bases and J lost 5, with 10 bases in between. The germline V gene has CDR1 MNHEY and CDR2 SVGAGI. The CDR3 nucleotides read TGTGCCAGCAGTTACTCGGCCGTTCCCAATGAAAAACTGTTTTTT. Amino acids: CASSYSAVPNEKLFF.